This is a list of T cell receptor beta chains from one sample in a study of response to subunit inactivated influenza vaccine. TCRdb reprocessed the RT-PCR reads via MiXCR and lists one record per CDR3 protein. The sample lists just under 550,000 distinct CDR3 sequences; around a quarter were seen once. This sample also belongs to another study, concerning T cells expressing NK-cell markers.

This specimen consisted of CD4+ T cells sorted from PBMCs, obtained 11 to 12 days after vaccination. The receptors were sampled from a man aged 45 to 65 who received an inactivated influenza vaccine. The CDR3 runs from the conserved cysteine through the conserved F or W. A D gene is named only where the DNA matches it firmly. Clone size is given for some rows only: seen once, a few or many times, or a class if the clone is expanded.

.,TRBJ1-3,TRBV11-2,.,CASEGFLSGNTIYF,TGTGCCAGCGAGGGCTTCCTCTCTGGAAACACCATATATTTT
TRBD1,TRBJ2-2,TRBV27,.,CASRDGQGDTGELFF,TGTGCCAGCAGGGACGGACAGGGTGACACCGGGGAGCTGTTTTTT
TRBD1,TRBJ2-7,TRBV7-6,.,CASSLGGTGGKNEQYF,TGTGCCAGCAGCTTGGGGGGGACAGGGGGCAAAAACGAGCAGTACTTC
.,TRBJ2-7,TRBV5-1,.,CASSLGGISYEQYF,TGCGCCAGCAGCTTGGGAGGGATCTCCTACGAGCAGTACTTC
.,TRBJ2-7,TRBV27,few,CASSLRLTYEQYF,TGTGCCAGCAGTTTACGGCTGACCTACGAGCAGTACTTC
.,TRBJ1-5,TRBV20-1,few,CSARDGGRKQPQHF,TGCAGTGCTAGAGATGGGGGGAGAAAGCAGCCCCAGCATTTT
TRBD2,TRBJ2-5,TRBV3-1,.,CASSPTSGGQETQYF,TGTGCCAGCAGCCCGACTAGCGGGGGGCAAGAGACCCAGTACTTC
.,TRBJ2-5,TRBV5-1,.,CASSRPGSQETQYF,TGCGCCAGCAGCCGACCGGGATCTCAAGAGACCCAGTACTTC
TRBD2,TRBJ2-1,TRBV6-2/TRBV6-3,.,CASSGTRGYNEQFF,TGTGCCAGCAGCGGGACTAGGGGCTACAATGAGCAGTTCTTC
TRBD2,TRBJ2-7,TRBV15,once,CATSRDYLAGGYEQYF,TGTGCCACCAGCAGGGACTACCTAGCGGGAGGCTACGAGCAGTACTTC
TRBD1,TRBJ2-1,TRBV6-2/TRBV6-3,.,CASSLGQGQFF,TGTGCCAGCAGTTTGGGACAGGGGCAGTTCTTC
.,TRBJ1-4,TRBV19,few,CASSIHDRPGKLFF,TGTGCCAGTAGTATCCATGACCGGCCGGGGAAACTGTTTTTT
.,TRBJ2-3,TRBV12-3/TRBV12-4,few,CASSFGGTRTDTQYF,TGTGCCAGCAGTTTCGGGGGTACTCGCACAGATACGCAGTATTTT
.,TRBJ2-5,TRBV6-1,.,CASSDFLGGGKTQYF,TGTGCCAGCAGTGATTTTCTCGGGGGTGGGAAGACCCAGTACTTC
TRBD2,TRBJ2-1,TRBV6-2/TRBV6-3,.,CASSYSGSGGAGEQFF,TGTGCCAGCAGTTACTCCGGTAGCGGGGGGGCTGGTGAGCAGTTCTTC
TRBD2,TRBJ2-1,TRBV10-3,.,CAIRASGSLTNEQFF,TGTGCCATCAGGGCTAGCGGGAGTCTCACTAATGAGCAGTTCTTC
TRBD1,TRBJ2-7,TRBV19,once,CASSKRWQGAYEQYF,TGTGCCAGTAGTAAACGGTGGCAGGGGGCCTACGAGCAGTACTTC
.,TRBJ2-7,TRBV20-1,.,CSAIEVGTPRMIGHEQYF,TGCAGTGCCATAGAGGTGGGGACCCCGAGAATGATAGGCCACGAGCAGTACTTC
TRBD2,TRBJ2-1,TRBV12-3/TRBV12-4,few,CASSFFGGDYDEQFF,TGTGCCAGCAGTTTCTTTGGAGGGGACTACGATGAGCAGTTCTTC
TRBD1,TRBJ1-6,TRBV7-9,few,CASNRDSESSPLHF,TGTGCCTCGAACCGGGACAGTGAAAGTTCACCCCTCCACTTT
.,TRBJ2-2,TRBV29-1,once,CSVGTTTGELFF,TGCAGCGTTGGGACAACCACCGGGGAGCTGTTTTTT
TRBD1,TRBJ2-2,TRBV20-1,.,CSARIGTAQTGELFF,TGCAGTGCTAGAATCGGGACAGCCCAGACCGGGGAGCTGTTTTTT
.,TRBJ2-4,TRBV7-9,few,CASSLRGGSAKNIQYF,TGTGCCAGCAGCTTAAGGGGGGGATCCGCCAAAAACATTCAGTACTTC
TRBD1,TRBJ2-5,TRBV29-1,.,CSVELRGQGPETQYF,TGCAGCGTTGAATTGCGGGGACAGGGGCCGGAGACCCAGTACTTC
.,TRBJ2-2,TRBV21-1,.,CASSTEDRDGTGELFF,TGTGCCAGCAGCACTGAGGACAGGGATGGCACCGGGGAGCTGTTTTTT
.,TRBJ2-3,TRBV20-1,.,CSADGPGGTDTQYF,TGCAGTGCCGACGGGCCCGGGGGCACAGATACGCAGTATTTT
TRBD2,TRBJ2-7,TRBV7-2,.,CASSDGLAGGHDEQYF,TGTGCCAGCAGCGATGGACTAGCGGGGGGGCATGACGAGCAGTACTTC
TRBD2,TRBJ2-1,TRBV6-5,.,CASSYSLASGGLYNEQFF,TGTGCCAGCAGTTACTCGTTGGCTAGCGGGGGGCTATACAATGAGCAGTTCTTC
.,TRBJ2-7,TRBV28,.,CASSFLRHEQYF,TGTGCCAGCAGTTTCCTCCGGCACGAGCAGTACTTC
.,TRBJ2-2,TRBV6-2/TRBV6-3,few,CASSYLVLAGELFF,TGTGCCAGCAGTTACTTGGTCTTGGCCGGGGAGCTGTTTTTT
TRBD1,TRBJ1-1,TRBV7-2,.,CASSPPGTGLNTEAFF,TGTGCCAGCAGCCCGCCGGGGACAGGGTTGAACACTGAAGCTTTCTTT
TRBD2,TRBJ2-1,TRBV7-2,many,CASSVGLAALYNEQFF,TGTGCCAGCAGCGTGGGACTAGCGGCCCTCTACAATGAGCAGTTCTTC
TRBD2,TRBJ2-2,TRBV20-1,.,CSAYSSGSTGTGELFF,TGCAGTGCTTACTCGAGCGGGAGCACCGGGACCGGGGAGCTGTTTTTT
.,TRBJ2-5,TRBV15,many,CATSRGGLQETQYF,TGTGCCACCAGCAGAGGAGGGCTCCAAGAGACCCAGTACTTC
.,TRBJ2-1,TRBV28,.,CASTTGINEQFF,TGTGCCAGCACCACGGGCATAAATGAGCAGTTCTTC
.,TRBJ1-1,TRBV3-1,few,CASTTTGSGTEAFF,TGTGCCAGCACCACGACAGGATCAGGCACTGAAGCTTTCTTT
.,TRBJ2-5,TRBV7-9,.,CASTSRAGAQETQYF,TGTGCCAGCACCTCACGGGCAGGGGCCCAAGAGACCCAGTACTTC
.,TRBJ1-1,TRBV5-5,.,CASSLMQAKTEAFF,TGTGCCAGCAGCTTGATGCAGGCGAAGACTGAAGCTTTCTTT
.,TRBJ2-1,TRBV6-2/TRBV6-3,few,CASSYDMRASYNEQFF,TGTGCCAGCAGTTACGACATGAGGGCGTCCTACAATGAGCAGTTCTTC
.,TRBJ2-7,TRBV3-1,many,CASSHTVGSYEQYF,TGTGCCAGCAGCCATACGGTGGGTAGCTACGAGCAGTACTTC
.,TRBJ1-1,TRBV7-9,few,CASSLNRETMAFF,TGTGCCAGCAGCTTAAATCGAGAGACGATGGCTTTCTTT
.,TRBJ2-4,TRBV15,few,CATSGDLAKNIQYF,TGTGCCACCAGCGGGGATCTAGCCAAAAACATTCAGTACTTC
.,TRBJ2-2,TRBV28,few,CASSLPSRSGELFF,TGTGCCAGCAGTTTACCCTCACGCTCCGGGGAGCTGTTTTTT
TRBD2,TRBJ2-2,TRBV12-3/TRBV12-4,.,CASRQGLAATGELFF,TGTGCCAGCAGACAAGGACTAGCGGCCACCGGGGAGCTGTTTTTT
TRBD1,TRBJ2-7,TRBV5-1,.,CASSLAGRTGSYEQYF,TGCGCCAGCAGCTTGGCCGGGCGGACAGGGTCCTACGAGCAGTACTTC
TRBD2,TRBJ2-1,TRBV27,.,CASQTSGVYNEQFF,TGTGCCAGCCAAACTAGCGGGGTTTACAATGAGCAGTTCTTC
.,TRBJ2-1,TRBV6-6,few,CASSRLAYNEQFF,TGTGCCAGCAGCAGACTAGCCTACAATGAGCAGTTCTTC
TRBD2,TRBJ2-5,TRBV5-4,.,CASSSVSGGQETQYF,TGTGCCAGCAGCTCTGTTAGCGGGGGACAAGAGACCCAGTACTTC
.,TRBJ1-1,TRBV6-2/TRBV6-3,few,CASSLETAMNTEAFF,TGTGCCAGCAGTTTGGAGACAGCTATGAACACTGAAGCTTTCTTT